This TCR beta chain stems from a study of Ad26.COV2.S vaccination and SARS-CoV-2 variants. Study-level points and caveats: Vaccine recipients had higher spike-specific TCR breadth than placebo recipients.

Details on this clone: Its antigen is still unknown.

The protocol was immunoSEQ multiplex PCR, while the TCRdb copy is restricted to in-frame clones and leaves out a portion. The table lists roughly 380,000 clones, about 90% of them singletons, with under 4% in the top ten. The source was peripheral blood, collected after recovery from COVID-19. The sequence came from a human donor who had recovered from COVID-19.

The CDR3 is CASSAGTSVYEQYF. The DNA for the CDR3 is TGTGCCAGCAGTGCCGGGACTAGCGTCTACGAGCAGTACTTC. The chain joins TRBV9 to TRBJ2-7; TRBD2 aligns across 10 bases. Germline-derived CDR1 and CDR2 are SGDLS and YYNGEE. The length of the CDR3 is 14 residues. V gave up 5 bases and J gave up 3 bases; unmatched junction bases: 5.